The TCR beta chain described here comes from a study of blood T cells in healthy people across ages. This clonotype was recorded a few times. The CDR3 runs 16 residues. Trimming shortened V by 2 bases and J by 4 bases, and 14 bases separated the two germline ends. The germline gives CDR1 KGHDR, CDR2 SFDVKD. Through a sample-barcoded 5' primer and a J-beta primer mix, a second PCR was run for 7 to 11 cycles. A template-switch adaptor with 12 random nucleotides tagged each cDNA molecule. TCRdb re-called the 5' RACE reads with MiXCR, one entry per CDR3 protein. The table lists over a million distinct CDR3 sequences, 35% to 55% of them singletons.

Source material: blood. V and J are TRBV24-1 and TRBJ2-1, with unresolved D. The TCR originated in a woman in her sixties or seventies in good health. As DNA, the CDR3 is TGTGCCACCAGTGATTCCACGGGTCTCGGGTACAATGAGCAGTTCTTC. It is translated as CATSDSTGLGYNEQFF.